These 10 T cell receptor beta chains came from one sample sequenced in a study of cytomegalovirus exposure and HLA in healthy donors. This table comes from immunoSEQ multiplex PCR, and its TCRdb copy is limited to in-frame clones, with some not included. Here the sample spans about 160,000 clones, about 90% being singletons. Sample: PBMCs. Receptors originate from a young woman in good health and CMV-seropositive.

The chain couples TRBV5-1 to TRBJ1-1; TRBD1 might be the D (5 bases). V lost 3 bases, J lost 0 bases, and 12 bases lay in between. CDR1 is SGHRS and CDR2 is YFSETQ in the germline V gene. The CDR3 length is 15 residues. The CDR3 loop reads CASSSAGRLNTEAFF. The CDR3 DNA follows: TGCGCCAGCAGCTCCGCGGGACGGTTGAACACTGAAGCTTTCTTT.

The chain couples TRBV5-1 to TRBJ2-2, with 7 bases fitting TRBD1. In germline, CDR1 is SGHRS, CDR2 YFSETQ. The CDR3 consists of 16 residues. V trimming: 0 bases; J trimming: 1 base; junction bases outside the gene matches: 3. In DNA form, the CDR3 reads TGCGCCAGCAGCTTGGACAACAGGGGGAACACCGGGGAGCTGTTTTTT. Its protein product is CASSLDNRGNTGELFF.

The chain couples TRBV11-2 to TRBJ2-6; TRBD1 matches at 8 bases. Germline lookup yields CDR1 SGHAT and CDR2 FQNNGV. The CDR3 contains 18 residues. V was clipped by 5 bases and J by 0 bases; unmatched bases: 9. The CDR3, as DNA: TGTGCCAGCAGCCCCTGGGACAGGAGCCTCTCTGGGGCCAACGTCCTGACTTTC. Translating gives CASSPWDRSLSGANVLTF.

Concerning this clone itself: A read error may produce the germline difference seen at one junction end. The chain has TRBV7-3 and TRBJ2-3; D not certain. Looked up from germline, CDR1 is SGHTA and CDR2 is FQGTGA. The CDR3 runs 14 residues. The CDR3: CASSLTSLPDTQYF. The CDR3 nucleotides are TGTGCCAGCAGCCTAACGTCCCTTCCAGATACGCAGTATTTT.

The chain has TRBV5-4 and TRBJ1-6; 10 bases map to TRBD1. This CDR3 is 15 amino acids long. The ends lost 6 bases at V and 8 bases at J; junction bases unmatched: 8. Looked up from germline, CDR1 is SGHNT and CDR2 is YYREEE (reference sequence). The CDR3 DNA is TGTGCCAGCACTGCGGGGGACAGGGGTGATTCACCCCTCCACTTT. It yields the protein CASTAGDRGDSPLHF.

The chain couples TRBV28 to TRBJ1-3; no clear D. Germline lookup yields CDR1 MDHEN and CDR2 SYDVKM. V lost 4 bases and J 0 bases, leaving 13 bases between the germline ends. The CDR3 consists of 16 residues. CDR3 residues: CASSSPEAGSGNTIYF. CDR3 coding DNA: TGTGCCAGCAGTTCCCCCGAGGCGGGCTCTGGAAACACCATATATTTT.

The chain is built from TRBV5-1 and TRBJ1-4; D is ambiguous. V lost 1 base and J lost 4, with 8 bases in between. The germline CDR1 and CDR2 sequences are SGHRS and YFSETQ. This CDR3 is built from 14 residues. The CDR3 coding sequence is TGCGCCAGCAGCTTGCGCCGGGGTAATGAAAAACTGTTTTTT. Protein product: CASSLRRGNEKLFF.

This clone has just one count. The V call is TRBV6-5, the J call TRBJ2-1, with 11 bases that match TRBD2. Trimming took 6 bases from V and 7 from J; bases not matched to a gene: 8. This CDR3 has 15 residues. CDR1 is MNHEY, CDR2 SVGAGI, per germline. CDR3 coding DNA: TGTGCCAGCAGCTCCCTAGCGGGGGGCAGGAATGAGCAGTTCTTC. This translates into CASSSLAGGRNEQFF.

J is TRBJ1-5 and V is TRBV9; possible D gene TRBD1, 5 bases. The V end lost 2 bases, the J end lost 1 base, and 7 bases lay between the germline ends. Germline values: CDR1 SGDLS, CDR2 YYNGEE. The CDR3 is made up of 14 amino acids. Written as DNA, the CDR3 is TGTGCCAGCAGCGTGGGGGGAAGCAATCAGCCCCAGCATTTT. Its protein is CASSVGGSNQPQHF.

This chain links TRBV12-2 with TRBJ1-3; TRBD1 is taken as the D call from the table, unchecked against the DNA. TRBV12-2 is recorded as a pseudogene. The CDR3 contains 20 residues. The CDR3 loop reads CASRLAPTRRGPNSGNTIYF. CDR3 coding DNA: TGTGCAAGTCGCTTAGCACCGACGCGCAGGGGGCCCAACTCTGGAAACACCATATATTTT.